Listed below are T cell receptor beta chains from one sample, sequenced in a study of blood T cell repertoires in COVID-19. Clones were sequenced by immunoSEQ multiplex PCR, and TCRdb holds only the in-frame ones, with some missing. The sample contains about 220,000 clones, 70% to 90% of which appear only once. Sequenced material: PBMCs or T cells enriched from blood (not recorded which). The receptors derive from a woman aged 40 to 49 with acute COVID-19. The CDR3 runs from the conserved cysteine through the conserved F or W. D genes are given only for firm matches. Clone size is stated in some rows and not others, as once, few, many or a class when expanded.

cdr3_nt: TGTGCCAGCAGCCCACCTCTGGGCAGCCTCTACAATGAGCAGTTCTTC
cdr3_aa: CASSPPLGSLYNEQFF
v_call: TRBV7-9
d_call: NA
j_call: TRBJ2-1
clone_size: NA

cdr3_nt: TGTGCCAGCACAGGGCGCACTGAAGCTTTCTTT
cdr3_aa: CASTGRTEAFF
v_call: TRBV27
d_call: NA
j_call: TRBJ1-1
clone_size: NA

cdr3_nt: TGTGCCAGCAGCTTAATGGGACTGAACACCGGGGAGCTGTTTTTT
cdr3_aa: CASSLMGLNTGELFF
v_call: TRBV7-3
d_call: NA
j_call: TRBJ2-2
clone_size: NA

cdr3_nt: TGTGCCAGCAGACCCGGACTAGCGGGGGGGCATGAGCAGTTCTTC
cdr3_aa: CASRPGLAGGHEQFF
v_call: TRBV2
d_call: TRBD2
j_call: TRBJ2-1
clone_size: NA

cdr3_nt: TGTGCCTGGGCAGACATTCGGGAAATGAACACTGAAGCTTTCTTT
cdr3_aa: CAWADIREMNTEAFF
v_call: TRBV30
d_call: NA
j_call: TRBJ1-1
clone_size: NA

cdr3_nt: TGTGCCAGCAGCCCCCAACCCGGGGGGATCAACACCGGGGAGCTGTTTTTT
cdr3_aa: CASSPQPGGINTGELFF
v_call: TRBV7-3
d_call: TRBD2
j_call: TRBJ2-2
clone_size: NA

cdr3_nt: TGTGCCAGCAGGCGACAGGGTACCACTGAAGCTTTCTTT
cdr3_aa: CASRRQGTTEAFF
v_call: TRBV27
d_call: TRBD1
j_call: TRBJ1-1
clone_size: NA

cdr3_nt: TGTGCCAGTCGTTCCGGACTAGCGGGCCGGGAGACCCAGTACTTC
cdr3_aa: CASRSGLAGRETQYF
v_call: TRBV27
d_call: TRBD2
j_call: TRBJ2-5
clone_size: NA

cdr3_nt: TGTGCCAGCAGCCAAGATTGGGGCCAGGGGGACGGCTACACCTTC
cdr3_aa: CASSQDWGQGDGYTF
v_call: TRBV3-1/TRBV3-2
d_call: TRBD1
j_call: TRBJ1-2
clone_size: NA

cdr3_nt: TGTGCCAGCAGCTCCGTTGGGAGAACCTCCTACAATGAGCAGTTCTTC
cdr3_aa: CASSSVGRTSYNEQFF
v_call: TRBV11-2
d_call: NA
j_call: TRBJ2-1
clone_size: NA

cdr3_nt: TGTGCCAGCAGTGAAGGGCGGTACTACGAGCAGTACTTC
cdr3_aa: CASSEGRYYEQYF
v_call: TRBV6-1
d_call: NA
j_call: TRBJ2-7
clone_size: NA

cdr3_nt: TGCAGTGCTAGAGTTGCAGTTGAAGCTTTCTTT
cdr3_aa: CSARVAVEAFF
v_call: TRBV20-1
d_call: NA
j_call: TRBJ1-1
clone_size: NA

cdr3_nt: TGTGCCAGCTCACCACGCCCCAGGGACACTGAAGCTTTCTTT
cdr3_aa: CASSPRPRDTEAFF
v_call: TRBV18
d_call: NA
j_call: TRBJ1-1
clone_size: NA

cdr3_nt: TGCGCCAGCAGCCCCGCAGGGGTCATTGGGCCCCAGCATTTT
cdr3_aa: CASSPAGVIGPQHF
v_call: TRBV4-1
d_call: NA
j_call: TRBJ1-5
clone_size: NA

cdr3_nt: TGCGCCAGCAGCCCTTTTTCCGGGGAGCTGTTTTTT
cdr3_aa: CASSPFSGELFF
v_call: TRBV4-1
d_call: NA
j_call: TRBJ2-2
clone_size: NA

cdr3_nt: TGTGCCAGCAGTGAAAGCGAACCCACTGAAGCTTTCTTT
cdr3_aa: CASSESEPTEAFF
v_call: TRBV2
d_call: NA
j_call: TRBJ1-1
clone_size: NA

cdr3_nt: TGTGCCAGCAGCGTCGGGACACTTGTGAATGAAAAACTGTTTTTT
cdr3_aa: CASSVGTLVNEKLFF
v_call: TRBV9
d_call: NA
j_call: TRBJ1-4
clone_size: NA

cdr3_nt: TGTGCCAGCTCACAATGGGGGGGGAATCAGCCCCAGCATTTT
cdr3_aa: CASSQWGGNQPQHF
v_call: TRBV18
d_call: NA
j_call: TRBJ1-5
clone_size: NA

cdr3_nt: TGTGCCAGCGACCGGGACAGCGTTACACCCCTCCACTTT
cdr3_aa: CASDRDSVTPLHF
v_call: TRBV6-5
d_call: TRBD1
j_call: TRBJ1-6
clone_size: NA

cdr3_nt: TGTGCCAGCAGAGGAGCCTACCCAGATACGCAGTATTTT
cdr3_aa: CASRGAYPDTQYF
v_call: TRBV7-6
d_call: NA
j_call: TRBJ2-3
clone_size: NA

cdr3_nt: TGTGCCAGCAGGGGGGAGGCTCCGAACACTGAAGCTTTCTTT
cdr3_aa: CASRGEAPNTEAFF
v_call: TRBV14
d_call: NA
j_call: TRBJ1-1
clone_size: NA

cdr3_nt: TGTGCCATCGCTGGCCGCTCCTACGAGCAGTACTTC
cdr3_aa: CAIAGRSYEQYF
v_call: TRBV10-3
d_call: NA
j_call: TRBJ2-7
clone_size: NA

cdr3_nt: TGCGCCAGCAGCCAAGATCTTAGGCAGGGTGTCGTGGCTTTCTTT
cdr3_aa: CASSQDLRQGVVAFF
v_call: TRBV4-3
d_call: NA
j_call: TRBJ1-1
clone_size: NA

cdr3_nt: TGTGCCAGCAGTGTTTCTCCGCTATGGACAGGGGGCAATCAGCCCCAGCATTTT
cdr3_aa: CASSVSPLWTGGNQPQHF
v_call: TRBV2
d_call: TRBD1
j_call: TRBJ1-5
clone_size: few

cdr3_nt: TGCAGCGTTGGAGATCAGCCCCAGCATTTT
cdr3_aa: CSVGDQPQHF
v_call: TRBV29-1
d_call: NA
j_call: TRBJ1-5
clone_size: once

cdr3_nt: TGCGCCAGCAGCCAAGATCTAGCGTCGGACATTCAGTACTTC
cdr3_aa: CASSQDLASDIQYF
v_call: TRBV4-3
d_call: NA
j_call: TRBJ2-4
clone_size: NA

cdr3_nt: TGTGCCAGCAGTTACCAGGGGCGAGAGACCCAGTACTTC
cdr3_aa: CASSYQGRETQYF
v_call: TRBV6-6
d_call: NA
j_call: TRBJ2-5
clone_size: NA

cdr3_nt: TGTGCCGGGCGTGCAGGGCTGAACACTGAAGCTTTCTTT
cdr3_aa: CAGRAGLNTEAFF
v_call: TRBV2
d_call: NA
j_call: TRBJ1-1
clone_size: NA

cdr3_nt: TGTGCCAGCAGCCATGCATGGACAGATGCGGCTAATGAAAAACTGTTTTTT
cdr3_aa: CASSHAWTDAANEKLFF
v_call: TRBV7-8
d_call: NA
j_call: TRBJ1-4
clone_size: NA

cdr3_nt: TGTGCCAGCAGCGCGGGAGGTTCGGGGACTGAAGCTTTCTTT
cdr3_aa: CASSAGGSGTEAFF
v_call: TRBV9
d_call: NA
j_call: TRBJ1-1
clone_size: few

cdr3_nt: TGTGCCACCAGCAGAGAGAAGGGGATAGCGGGGGGTTTTGATGAGCAGTTCTTC
cdr3_aa: CATSREKGIAGGFDEQFF
v_call: TRBV15
d_call: TRBD2
j_call: TRBJ2-1
clone_size: once

cdr3_nt: TGTGCCAGCAGTGTAGGCCAGGGGCGGAATGAGCAGTTCTTC
cdr3_aa: CASSVGQGRNEQFF
v_call: TRBV2
d_call: NA
j_call: TRBJ2-1
clone_size: NA

cdr3_nt: TGCGCCAGCAGCCAAGATAGGAAAGGATCGGGGGGGAGGAGGACTGAAGCTTTCTTT
cdr3_aa: CASSQDRKGSGGRRTEAFF
v_call: TRBV4-1
d_call: NA
j_call: TRBJ1-1
clone_size: NA

cdr3_nt: TGTGCCAGTAGTATCCAACCAACAGGGGTCGGGGCCAACGTCCTGACTTTC
cdr3_aa: CASSIQPTGVGANVLTF
v_call: TRBV19
d_call: TRBD1
j_call: TRBJ2-6
clone_size: NA